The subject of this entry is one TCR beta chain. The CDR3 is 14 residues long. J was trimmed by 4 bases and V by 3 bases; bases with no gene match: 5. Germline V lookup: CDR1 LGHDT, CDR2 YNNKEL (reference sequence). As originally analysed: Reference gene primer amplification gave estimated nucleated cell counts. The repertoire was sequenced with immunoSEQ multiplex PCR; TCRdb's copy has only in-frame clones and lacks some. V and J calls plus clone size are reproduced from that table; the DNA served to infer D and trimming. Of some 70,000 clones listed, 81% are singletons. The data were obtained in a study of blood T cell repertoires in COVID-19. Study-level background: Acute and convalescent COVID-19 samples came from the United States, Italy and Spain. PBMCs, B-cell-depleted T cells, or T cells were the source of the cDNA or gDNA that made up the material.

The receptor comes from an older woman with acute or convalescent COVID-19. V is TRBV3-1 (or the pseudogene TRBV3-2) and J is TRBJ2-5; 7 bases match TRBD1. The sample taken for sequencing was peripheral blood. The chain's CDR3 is CASSHYRGIETQYF. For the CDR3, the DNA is TGTGCCAGCAGCCATTACAGGGGAATAGAGACCCAGTACTTC.